This TCR beta chain comes out of a study of blood T cells in healthy people across ages. Donor samples were obtained from healthy Caucasian individuals from Russia, aged about 6 to 95. The authors extracted at least 6 micrograms of total RNA per sample. The second PCR ran about 6 to 11 cycles with a sample-barcoded 5' primer and J-beta primers. Every sample gave at least 3 million paired-end reads containing CDR3. TCRdb fed the 5' RACE reads into MiXCR, producing one record per CDR3 protein. The table shows some 1.5 million distinct CDR3 sequences, with 28% occurring only once. The ends were cut back, 5 bases at V and 0 bases at J, with 13 bases in the middle. The CDR3 sequence is 14 residues long. Germline CDR1 is DFQATT and CDR2 is SNEGSKA (reference sequence). This clonotype has only a few counts.

The chain couples TRBV20-1 to TRBJ1-2; TRBD1 might be the D (5 bases). The receptor was isolated from a woman in her twenties or thirties in good health. Input material: blood. The CDR3 spells CSAEPGPANYGYTF. The CDR3 nucleotides are TGCAGTGCTGAGCCAGGGCCAGCTAACTATGGCTACACCTTC.